This entry lists 20 T cell receptor beta chains sequenced from one sample in a study of blood T cell repertoires in COVID-19. The assay was immunoSEQ multiplex PCR, and TCRdb's table has in-frame clones only and misses some. The table includes about 100,000 clones, about 90% detected once. The sample comprised peripheral blood. The source of these receptors is a man aged 18 to 30 with acute or convalescent COVID-19.

The chain links TRBV18 to TRBJ2-3; 8 nucleotides line up with TRBD2. The CDR3 covers 15 residues. J was trimmed by 1 base and V by 0 bases; bases with no gene match: 0. Germline values: CDR1 KGHSH, CDR2 LQKENI. CDR3 amino acids: CASSPPREGTDTQYF. CDR3 sequence (DNA): TGTGCCAGCTCACCACCGCGGGAGGGCACAGATACGCAGTATTTT.

CDR3 in amino acids: CASSSGLADYNEQFF. The CDR3 region has the DNA TGCGCCAGCAGCTCGGGACTAGCGGACTACAATGAGCAGTTCTTC. J is TRBJ2-1 and V is TRBV5-1; 11 nucleotides match TRBD2. The CDR3 runs 15 residues. Trimming cost V 3 bases and J 3 bases; bases outside gene matches: 2. From germline, CDR1 is SGHRS and CDR2 YFSETQ.

The chain couples TRBV7-2 to TRBJ2-7; the D gene is possibly TRBD1 (6 bases). This CDR3 has 15 amino acids. Trimming removed 3 bases from V and 0 bases from J, with 12 bases in between. Germline lookup yields CDR1 SGHTA and CDR2 FQGNSA. DNA for the CDR3: TGTGCCAGCAGCTTTTTTGCGGACAGCTCCTACGAGCAGTACTTC. Its protein is CASSFFADSSYEQYF.

This chain uses TRBV10-3 with TRBJ2-2; 7 nucleotides line up with TRBD2. V lost 6 bases to trimming and J lost 0 bases; unmatched junction nucleotides: 4. The CDR3 covers 15 residues. Germline V lookup: CDR1 ENHRY, CDR2 SYGVKD. CDR3 loop: CAIRASGSNTGELFF. CDR3 coding DNA: TGTGCCATCAGGGCTAGCGGATCGAACACCGGGGAGCTGTTTTTT.

In its sample, this clone was seen once. This chain joins TRBV5-1 and TRBJ2-7; D call uncertain. Per germline, CDR1 SGHRS and CDR2 YFSETQ. The length of the CDR3 is 12 residues. The V end was cut by 0 bases, the J end by 3 bases, with 4 bases between. The CDR3 DNA reads TGCGCCAGCAGCTTGGGCGGCTACGAGCAGTACTTC. This translates into CASSLGGYEQYF.

This rearrangement joins TRBV27 to TRBJ1-1; 8 nucleotides align to TRBD1. Germline CDR1 is MNHEY and CDR2 is SMNVEV (reference sequence). V lost 3 bases to trimming and J lost 3 bases; unmatched junction nucleotides: 6. The CDR3 is made up of 15 amino acids. The CDR3 sequence: CASSFFGQGHTEAFF. The CDR3 DNA follows: TGTGCCAGCAGTTTTTTTGGACAGGGTCACACTGAAGCTTTCTTT.

This sequence joins TRBV27 and TRBJ1-2; 9 bases are shared with TRBD1. Per germline, CDR1 MNHEY and CDR2 SMNVEV (reference sequence). The CDR3 extends over 16 amino acids. The V segment lost 4 bases and the J segment 7 bases; nucleotides outside the gene matches: 13. The CDR3 DNA is TGTGCCAGCAGTTCGGGACAGGGATTTTTTCTCCGTGGCTACACCTTC. It encodes CASSSGQGFFLRGYTF.

This clone was detected only a few times. Distinct nucleotide sequences in the sample also encode this CDR3. V gene TRBV18 combines with J gene TRBJ2-4; TRBD2 might be the D (6 bases). In germline, CDR1 is KGHSH, CDR2 LQKENI. This CDR3 has 13 residues. V was shortened by 3 bases and J by 7 bases, with 10 bases between the two germline ends. Here the CDR3 reads CASSPGGGNIQYF. The CDR3, as DNA: TGTGCCAGCTCACCGGGAGGTGGGAACATTCAGTACTTC.

This clone was recorded a few times. The rearrangement uses TRBV5-5 and TRBJ1-2; weak D call: TRBD1 (6 bases). This CDR3 has 14 residues. From germline, CDR1 is SGHKS and CDR2 YYEKEE (reference sequence). V was clipped by 4 bases and J by 4 bases, with 14 bases between them. Here the CDR3 reads CASSRQDSFYGYTF. CDR3 DNA: TGTGCCAGCAGCCGACAGGATTCCTTCTATGGCTACACCTTC.

This chain uses TRBV11-2 with TRBJ2-7, with 8 positions matching TRBD1. Germline loops: CDR1 SGHAT, CDR2 FQNNGV. The CDR3 is made up of 14 amino acids. V lost 4 bases to trimming and J lost 7 bases; unmatched junction nucleotides: 9. CDR3 loop: CASSSRTGHWEQYF. The CDR3 DNA follows: TGTGCCAGCAGCTCGCGGACAGGGCACTGGGAGCAGTACTTC. Together with reference TRBV11-2 and TRBJ2-7, the CDR3 gives the full variable domain: EAGVAQSPRYKIIEKRQSVAFWCNPISGHATLYWYQQILGQGPKLLIQFQNNGVVDDSQLPKDRFSAERLKGVDSTLKIQPAKLEDSAVYLCASSSRTGHWEQYFGPGTRLTVT.

This clone occurred once. The V gene is TRBV7-9, the J gene TRBJ1-1; 7 bases line up with TRBD1. Germline CDR1 SEHNR, CDR2 FQNEAQ (reference sequence). Trimming at V came to 2 bases and at J to 1 base, leaving 4 bases not matched to a gene. This CDR3 region has 15 residues. The CDR3 DNA reads TGTGCCAGCAGCTTAAAGGGGGCTCCGAACACTGAAGCTTTCTTT. This gives the protein CASSLKGAPNTEAFF.

The chain uses TRBV5-6 and TRBJ1-4; no definite D call. The CDR3 is 16 residues long. Germline V gives CDR1 SGHDT, CDR2 YYEEEE. Trimming shortened V by 4 bases and J by 7 bases, and 20 bases separated the two germline ends. The CDR3 DNA follows: TGTGCCAGCAGCCTACGGAGAGGGAGCATAACTGAAAAACTGTTTTTT. This sequence encodes CASSLRRGSITEKLFF.

In nucleotides, the CDR3 is TGCAGCGTGAAGGGGGCTTCTAATGAAAAACTGTTTTTT. Protein product: CSVKGASNEKLFF. This chain uses TRBV29-1 with TRBJ1-4; 7 positions match TRBD1. With 6 bases clipped from V and 3 bases from J, the junction kept 4 bases outside the gene matches. The CDR3 sequence is 13 residues long. CDR1 and CDR2 (germline): SQVTM, ANQGSEA.

The chain uses TRBV28 and TRBJ1-2; the D gene is possibly TRBD1 (6 bases). Germline CDR1 reads MDHEN; CDR2 reads SYDVKM. V was shortened by 4 bases and J by 8 bases, with 14 bases between the two germline ends. The CDR3 runs 13 residues. CDR3 DNA sequence: TGTGCCAGCAGTTCCAGGACAGCACTCGGCTACACCTTC. It codes for CASSSRTALGYTF.

V gene TRBV7-9 combines with J gene TRBJ1-4; TRBD1 agrees at 7 bases. CDR1 and CDR2 from the germline V gene are SEHNR and FQNEAQ (reference sequence). This CDR3 has 15 residues. Losses at the gene ends were 1 base for V and 8 bases for J; bases not matched to a gene: 7. CDR3 nucleotides: TGTGCCAGCAGCTTAGTGACAGGGAGGAAGGAAAAACTGTTTTTT. This gives the protein CASSLVTGRKEKLFF.

The rearrangement joins TRBV9 to TRBJ2-4; possible D gene TRBD1, 5 bases. CDR3 length: 14 amino acids. The V end lost 0 bases, the J end lost 4 bases, and 8 bases lay between the germline ends. Germline CDR1 reads SGDLS; CDR2 reads YYNGEE. The CDR3 DNA reads as TGTGCCAGCAGCGTAGGAGCAGGGAAAAACATTCAGTACTTC. It codes for CASSVGAGKNIQYF.

The chain combines TRBV9 with TRBJ1-3; D perhaps matches TRBD1 (6 bases). Germline assignment: CDR1 SGDLS and CDR2 YYNGEE. The CDR3 spans 15 residues. V was shortened by 2 bases and J by 1 base, with 10 bases between the two germline ends. CDR3: CASSVGTGSGNTIYF. The CDR3, as DNA: TGTGCCAGCAGCGTTGGAACAGGGTCTGGAAACACCATATATTTT.

The CDR3 is CASSLTVGQGNSPLHF. In DNA form, the CDR3 reads TGTGCCAGCAGCTTAACAGTAGGGCAGGGTAATTCACCCCTCCACTTT. The chain couples TRBV11-2 to TRBJ1-6; perhaps TRBD1 as D (5 bases). V was pared by 2 bases and J by 6 bases, with 14 bases between. In germline, CDR1 is SGHAT, CDR2 FQNNGV. CDR3 length: 16 amino acids.

V and J are TRBV5-1 and TRBJ2-1, with no clear D. V was cut by 0 bases and J by 5 bases, with 15 bases left in between. CDR3 size: 16 residues. Germline CDR1 and CDR2: SGHRS and YFSETQ. The chain's CDR3 is CASSLASRSANNEQFF. The DNA for the CDR3 is TGCGCCAGCAGCTTGGCCTCCCGTTCAGCGAACAATGAGCAGTTCTTC.

The chain recombines TRBV19 with TRBJ1-5; D remains ambiguous. V was trimmed by 4 bases and J by 3 bases, leaving 19 bases between them. Germline CDR1 and CDR2: LNHDA and SQIVND (reference sequence). The CDR3 runs to 17 residues. CDR3 sequence reads: CASSKSGIAQSNQPQHF. The CDR3 DNA reads TGTGCCAGTAGTAAATCAGGAATCGCCCAATCCAATCAGCCCCAGCATTTT.